This T cell receptor beta chain was recovered during a study of blood T cell repertoires in COVID-19. Assay: immunoSEQ multiplex PCR; the TCRdb copy retains only in-frame clones and omits some. Among around 100,000 clones, around nine tenths were seen once, and the ten largest hold roughly 8.4%. What was sequenced was peripheral blood. This clonotype was sampled from a woman aged 70-85 years who had recovered from COVID-19.

DNA for the CDR3: TGTGCCAGCAGTTTAAGTGGTGGGGGCACCCCCTACGAGCAGTACTTC. Its translation: CASSLSGGGTPYEQYF. The chain carries TRBV28 and TRBJ2-7, with a tentative D call TRBD1 (6 bases). CDR3 length equals 16 residues. Trimming shortened V by 2 bases and J by 2 bases, and 16 bases separated the two germline ends. Germline assignment: CDR1 MDHEN and CDR2 SYDVKM.